The 25 T cell receptor beta chains in this list originate from one sample, sequenced in a study of CD8+ T cells in alopecia areata. Extracted RNA was reverse transcribed into cDNA, the sequencing template. Data came from immunoSEQ multiplex PCR; TCRdb stores just in-frame clones and leaves some out. This table has tens of thousands of clones, approximately 44% appearing once. Treatment reported: oral pan-JAK inhibitor, 5-10 mg twice daily. The starting material was CD8+ T cells sorted from blood, obtained at approximately week 37, from a patient treated with tofacitinib. The receptors derive from a human donor with alopecia areata.

The V call is TRBV6-1, the J call TRBJ2-2, with 8 bases lining up with TRBD1. The CDR3 extends over 14 amino acids. J lost 7 bases, V lost 11 bases, and 12 bases had no gene match. Looked up from germline, CDR1 is MNHNS and CDR2 is SASEGT. CDR3 DNA: TGTGCCCTCACCGGGCAGGGGGCGGTCGGGGAGCTGTTTTTT. It is translated as CALTGQGAVGELFF.

The chain uses TRBV29-1 and TRBJ2-2, with 8 positions matching TRBD2. The germline V gene has CDR1 SQVTM and CDR2 ANQGSEA. This CDR3 comprises 16 residues. Unmatched junction bases numbered 11, after V lost 2 bases and J lost 6 bases. The CDR3 protein is CSVEPVSGNFAGELFF. Written as DNA, the CDR3 is TGCAGCGTTGAACCGGTTAGCGGGAACTTCGCCGGGGAGCTGTTTTTT.

The gene calls are TRBV2 and TRBJ1-1; TRBD1 agrees at 9 bases. Trimming at V came to 4 bases and at J to 5 bases, leaving 5 bases not matched to a gene. The CDR3 length is 14 residues. Germline-derived CDR1 and CDR2 are SNHLY and FYNNEI. CDR3 DNA sequence: TGTGCCAGCAGTGCGGGACAGGGAGGTACTGAAGCTTTCTTT. Protein product: CASSAGQGGTEAFF. The variable domain in full, completed from reference TRBV2 and TRBJ1-1, reads EPEVTQTPSHQVTQMGQEVILRCVPISNHLYFYWYRQILGQKVEFLVSFYNNEISEKSEIFDDQFSVERPDGSNFTLKIRSTKLEDSAMYFCASSAGQGGTEAFFGQGTRLTVV.

This clone appeared a single time. This chain links TRBV5-4 with TRBJ2-2; D gene ambiguous. CDR1 is SGHNT, CDR2 YYREEE, per germline (reference sequence). This CDR3 has 12 residues. Trimming cost V 6 bases and J 5 bases, with 8 bases left between them. CDR3 protein: CASNTATGELFF. CDR3 in DNA: TGTGCCAGCAATACAGCAACCGGGGAGCTGTTTTTT.

This chain links TRBV9 with TRBJ2-5; D not resolved. This CDR3 has 13 residues. V lost 2 bases, J lost 4 bases, and 9 bases lay in between. The germline CDR1 and CDR2 sequences are SGDLS and YYNGEE. CDR3 region: CASSVTSGETQYF. The CDR3 nucleotides read TGTGCCAGCAGCGTCACCTCCGGAGAGACCCAGTACTTC.

The V call is TRBV5-4, the J call TRBJ2-7, with D uncertain. V was pared by 0 bases and J by 5 bases, with 15 bases between. Germline V gene sequence: CDR1 SGHNT, CDR2 YYREEE (reference sequence). The CDR3 covers 15 residues. Here the CDR3 reads CASSLAGQVSNEQYF. In DNA, the CDR3 is TGTGCCAGCAGCTTGGCCGGGCAAGTATCGAACGAGCAGTACTTC.

The genes are TRBV19 and TRBJ2-1; D remains unclear. The CDR3 is 11 residues long. Trimming took off 11 bases at V and 7 bases at J, with 12 bases between the two ends. Germline CDR1 reads LNHDA; CDR2 reads SQIVND (reference sequence). The CDR3 region is CAPLRLNEQFF. The CDR3, as DNA: TGTGCCCCCCTCCGGTTGAATGAGCAGTTCTTC.

This clone was detected only a few times. The chain carries TRBV29-1 and TRBJ2-7; 8 bases align to TRBD1. The V and J ends lost 6 bases and 1 base, in that order; junction bases with no gene match: 5. CDR1 and CDR2 (germline): SQVTM, ANQGSEA. The CDR3 has 13 residues. The CDR3 region is CSVTGQESYEQYF. CDR3 bases: TGCAGCGTAACGGGACAGGAGTCCTACGAGCAGTACTTC.

The J gene is TRBJ2-1, the V gene TRBV6-5; D is unclear. The CDR3 sequence is 13 residues long. The germline V gene encodes CDR1 MNHEY and CDR2 SVGAGI. Between the trimmed V and J ends, which lost 4 bases and 1 base, there was a span of 5 bases. This CDR3 reads CASSLVSYNEQFF. The CDR3 nucleotides read TGTGCCAGCAGTTTAGTTTCCTACAATGAGCAGTTCTTC.

The count of this clone is one. The rearrangement joins TRBV2 to TRBJ1-3; TRBD1 agrees at 9 bases. V was clipped by 2 bases and J by 2 bases; unmatched bases: 4. Germline-derived CDR1 and CDR2 are SNHLY and FYNNEI. The CDR3 consists of 16 residues. The CDR3 loop reads CASSEFNRGPGNTIYF. The CDR3 coding sequence is TGTGCCAGCAGTGAATTCAACAGGGGGCCTGGAAACACCATATATTTT. Supplemented by reference TRBV2 and TRBJ1-3, the full variable domain reads EPEVTQTPSHQVTQMGQEVILRCVPISNHLYFYWYRQILGQKVEFLVSFYNNEISEKSEIFDDQFSVERPDGSNFTLKIRSTKLEDSAMYFCASSEFNRGPGNTIYFGEGSWLTVV.

V and J are TRBV30 and TRBJ2-5; 7 bases map to TRBD1. The CDR3 length is 14 residues. The J segment lost 3 bases and the V segment lost 4 bases, leaving 8 bases of the junction unmatched. Germline assignment: CDR1 GTSNPN and CDR2 SVGIG (reference sequence). CDR3 sequence (DNA): TGTGCCTGGATCAGGACAGGAGCTGAAGAGACCCAGTACTTC. Amino acid sequence: CAWIRTGAEETQYF.

V usage is TRBV29-1 and J usage is TRBJ2-7; TRBD2 aligns across 8 bases. CDR1 is SQVTM and CDR2 is ANQGSEA in the germline V gene. The CDR3 totals 13 residues. The junction had 7 bases not matched to a gene; V was cut back by 3 bases and J by 6 bases. The CDR3 DNA reads TGCAGCGTTGATACCGGGAGGGCCCGCGAGCAGTACTTC. Its protein is CSVDTGRAREQYF.

This CDR3 reads CASSPSGTESSGANVLTF. CDR3 DNA: TGTGCCAGCAGCCCATCCGGGACAGAGTCCTCTGGGGCCAACGTCCTGACTTTC. This sequence joins TRBV5-4 and TRBJ2-6; 7 bases agree with TRBD1. The trim removed 4 bases at V and 0 bases at J, leaving 10 bases unmatched. This CDR3 is 18 amino acids long. The germline V gene has CDR1 SGHNT and CDR2 YYREEE (reference sequence).

The chain carries TRBV19 and TRBJ1-1, with no clear D. Between the trimmed V and J ends, which lost 2 bases and 8 bases, there was a span of 12 bases. There are 13 residues in the CDR3. The germline gives CDR1 LNHDA, CDR2 SQIVND (reference sequence). CDR3 protein: CASSISRPTEAFF. CDR3 in DNA: TGTGCCAGTAGTATAAGCAGACCGACCGAAGCTTTCTTT. The full variable domain, in which reference TRBV19 and TRBJ1-1 provide the parts outside the CDR3, is DGGITQSPKYLFRKEGQNVTLSCEQNLNHDAMYWYRQDPGQGLRLIYYSQIVNDFQKGDIAEGYSVSREKKESFPLTVTSAQKNPTAFYLCASSISRPTEAFFGQGTRLTVV.

The V and J genes are TRBV7-8 and TRBJ2-1; possibly TRBD2 for D (6 bases). CDR3 length equals 15 residues. Germline loops: CDR1 SGHVS, CDR2 FQNEAQ. V lost 5 bases to trimming and J lost 5 bases, with 16 bases between them. The CDR3 DNA sequence: TGTGCCAGCAGCCCGACCGGGAGCACTAACAATGAGCAGTTCTTC. Translated: CASSPTGSTNNEQFF.

The chain combines TRBV25-1 with TRBJ1-2; D unclear. This CDR3 contains 13 residues. Germline-derived CDR1 and CDR2 are MGHDK and SYGVNS. Trimming took off 7 bases at V and 3 bases at J, with 12 bases between the two ends. CDR3 amino acids: CASTGPPDYGYTF. CDR3 DNA: TGTGCCAGCACTGGGCCCCCGGACTATGGCTACACCTTC.

This clone was observed a handful of times. This chain uses TRBV19 with TRBJ1-1; 7 positions match TRBD1. There are 14 residues in the CDR3. V lost 3 bases and J lost 4; bases outside the gene matches: 5. In germline, CDR1 is LNHDA, CDR2 SQIVND (reference sequence). The CDR3 DNA reads as TGTGCCAGTAGTATCGTAAACAGGGGCACTGAAGCTTTCTTT. Translating gives CASSIVNRGTEAFF.

V and J are TRBV28 and TRBJ2-5; 8 bases are a match to TRBD2. Trimming removed 6 bases from V and 3 bases from J; junction bases left unmatched: 12. The CDR3 length is 16 residues. Germline CDR1 reads MDHEN; CDR2 reads SYDVKM. CDR3 bases: TGTGCCAGCAGCCCGCTAGCGGGTGTTCAAAAAGAGACCCAGTACTTC. Protein sequence: CASSPLAGVQKETQYF.

This chain links TRBV12-5 with TRBJ1-1; D gene uncertain. The CDR3 loop spans 15 amino acids. V lost 1 base and J lost 1, with 10 bases in between. Germline loops: CDR1 LGHNT, CDR2 FRNRAP. In DNA, the CDR3 is TGTGCTAGTGGTTTGGGCACGGGAGGGAACACTGAAGCTTTCTTT. It codes for CASGLGTGGNTEAFF.

This chain joins TRBV27 and TRBJ1-1; TRBD1 matches at 7 bases. Germline V CDR1 and CDR2: MNHEY, SMNVEV (reference sequence). J lost 6 bases, V lost 0 bases, and 4 bases had no gene match. The CDR3 spans 14 residues. CDR3: CASSLSTRGAEAFF. CDR3 nucleotide sequence: TGTGCCAGCAGTTTATCGACCAGGGGGGCTGAAGCTTTCTTT.

This clone was recorded a few times. J is TRBJ2-1 and V is TRBV27; TRBD1 aligns across 8 bases. The CDR3 length is 15 residues. CDR1 MNHEY and CDR2 SMNVEV come from the germline V gene (reference sequence). V was pared by 2 bases and J by 7 bases, with 7 bases of the junction left unmatched. CDR3 amino acids: CASSLEQGARNEQFF. Here the CDR3 DNA reads TGTGCCAGCAGTTTAGAGCAGGGGGCTCGGAATGAGCAGTTCTTC.

The chain couples TRBV5-1 to TRBJ1-2; 9 bases fit TRBD1. The germline gives CDR1 SGHRS, CDR2 YFSETQ. V trimming: 7 bases; J trimming: 2 bases; junction bases outside the gene matches: 9. The CDR3 has 15 amino acids. The DNA of the CDR3 is TGCGCCAGCGGGGCCGGGACAGGGAGGAACTATGGCTACACCTTC. Protein product: CASGAGTGRNYGYTF. The full variable domain, with the rest looked up from reference TRBV5-1 and TRBJ1-2, is KAGVTQTPRYLIKTRGQQVTLSCSPISGHRSVSWYQQTPGQGLQFLFEYFSETQRNKGNFPGRFSGRQFSNSRSEMNVSTLELGDSALYLCASGAGTGRNYGYTFGSGTRLTVV.

The J gene is TRBJ2-4, the V gene TRBV27, with D possibly matching TRBD2 (6 bases). This CDR3 is 15 amino acids long. V was clipped by 3 bases and J by 3 bases, with 12 bases between them. Per germline, CDR1 MNHEY and CDR2 SMNVEV (reference sequence). The DNA for the CDR3 is TGTGCCAGCAGTTTCCTCCCGGGGGACAAAAACATTCAGTACTTC. Translating it yields CASSFLPGDKNIQYF.

The CDR3 DNA reads as TGCGCCAGCAGCCCGGACAGGGCAGGGGTGAACACTGAAGCTTTCTTT. Its translation is CASSPDRAGVNTEAFF. The rearrangement links TRBV4-3 to TRBJ1-1; 8 nucleotides line up with TRBD1. CDR3 length: 16 amino acids. The V segment lost 4 bases and the J segment 0 bases; nucleotides outside the gene matches: 7. From germline, CDR1 is LGHNA and CDR2 YSLEER.

The chain uses TRBV7-9 and TRBJ2-4, with a weak D call TRBD2 (6 bases). This CDR3 contains 12 residues. The V gene lost 3 bases and the J gene lost 12 bases, with 12 bases spanning the gap. CDR1 is SEHNR and CDR2 is FQNEAQ in the germline V gene (reference sequence). CDR3 in DNA: TGTGCCAGCAGCTTTGGGGAGGACTCTCAGTACTTC. As protein: CASSFGEDSQYF.